This T cell receptor beta chain originates from a study of shared clonotypes between healthy human individuals. The protocol was immunoSEQ multiplex PCR, while the TCRdb copy is restricted to in-frame clones and leaves out a portion. The sample contains around 750,000 clones, around two thirds of which appear only once. The material sequenced was memory CD4+ T cells sorted from blood. Described subset: CD45RA-negative fraction. This clonotype was sampled from a woman in her twenties or thirties in good health.

The DNA for the CDR3 is TGTGCCAGCAGTTCCGGGGGGGCACCAGAAGCTTTCTTT. Amino acids: CASSSGGAPEAFF. The gene calls are TRBV27 and TRBJ1-1, with TRBD1 as a possible D gene (6 bases). Trimming took off 4 bases at V and 8 bases at J, with 14 bases between the two ends. The CDR3 extends over 13 amino acids. Germline V gene lookup returns CDR1 MNHEY and CDR2 SMNVEV (reference sequence).